This entry is about one T cell receptor beta chain. Grouping used clinical history reported by participants in a survey and questionnaire. What the recovered Cohort 3 donors had was two negative PCRs, clearance, or symptom resolution. The data derive from a study of blood T cell repertoires in COVID-19. Whole-study context: The samples span acute and convalescent COVID-19 from the United States, Italy and Spain.

The protocol was immunoSEQ multiplex PCR, while the TCRdb copy is restricted to in-frame clones and leaves out a portion. The table lists roughly 330,000 clones, 70% to 90% of them singletons. The V gene lost 5 bases and the J gene lost 4 bases, with 6 bases spanning the gap. This CDR3 is built from 12 residues. Germline CDR1 reads SGHAT; CDR2 reads FQNNGV. The sequence was obtained from a woman aged 30 to 39 who had recovered from COVID-19. The chain joins TRBV11-2 to TRBJ1-5; D remains unclear. Sample: PBMCs or T cells enriched from blood (not recorded which). DNA for the CDR3: TGTGCCAGCAGCCAAAATAATCAGCCCCAGCATTTT. Its translation is CASSQNNQPQHF.